This T cell receptor (beta chain) was observed in a study of CD8 T cells in Susac syndrome. Germline loops: CDR1 SQVTM, CDR2 ANQGSEA. The CDR3 sequence is 15 residues long. V trimming: 6 bases; J trimming: 0 bases; junction bases outside the gene matches: 10. An amount of RNA that ranged from 0.5 to 1 ug was reverse transcribed with random hexamers. Multiplex immunoSEQ PCR targeted 54 Vbeta and 13 Jbeta TCR beta segments. TCRdb re-analysed the immunoSEQ multiplex PCR reads in MiXCR, keeping a single row per CDR3 protein. The sample has hundreds of thousands of distinct CDR3 sequences, roughly 85% seen once. About this clonotype: Its antigen is not known.

Stable or active relapsing-remitting multiple sclerosis, untreated and meeting revised McDonald criteria, defined the controls. TEMRA cells were enriched by FACS, while CD8+ and CD4+ T cells were obtained through a negative isolation that was performed magnetically. Study findings and constraints: The study conceded that its TCR sequencing and HLA analysis involved relatively few individuals.

This receptor was identified in a human donor with multiple sclerosis. The chain links TRBV29-1 to TRBJ1-1; 7 nucleotides line up with TRBD1. The sequenced material came from CD8+ T cells from PBMCs. The CDR3: CSVYRGSAMNTEAFF. In DNA form, the CDR3 reads TGCAGCGTGTACAGGGGCTCGGCCATGAACACTGAAGCTTTCTTT. The full variable domain, rest sourced from reference TRBV29-1 and TRBJ1-1, is SAVISQKPSRDICQRGTSLTIQCQVDSQVTMMFWYRQQPGQSLTLIATANQGSEATYESGFVIDKFPISRPNLTFSTLTVSNMSPEDSSIYLCSVYRGSAMNTEAFFGQGTRLTVV.